The sequence of this T cell receptor beta chain was determined in a study of PD-1 blockade in mismatch repair-deficient tumors. Whole-study context: All were previously treated, progressing patients with eleven to twelve mismatch repair-deficient cancer types. Study results and caveats: After pembrolizumab, tumor-resident clones rose rapidly, then generally contracted before radiologic responses.

PCR or immunohistochemistry showed mismatch repair deficiency in every enrolled patient. TCR sequencing covered a few patients who responded to pembrolizumab. The CDR3 loop spans 13 amino acids. The V end lost 3 bases, the J end lost 3 bases, and 9 bases lay between the germline ends. Germline assignment: CDR1 MNHEY and CDR2 SMNVEV (reference sequence). Repertoires were generated with immunoSEQ multiplex PCR, while TCRdb's copy carries only in-frame clones and drops some. The table lists tens of thousands of clones, around 88% of them singletons, with roughly 14% in the top ten. Concerning this clone itself: The antigen is undetermined.

The TCR comes from an adult with mismatch repair-deficient cancer. This sample comprised peripheral blood, obtained 52 weeks after starting pembrolizumab. The gene calls are TRBV27 and TRBJ2-7; weak D call: TRBD1 (6 bases). DNA for the CDR3: TGTGCCAGCAGTTTCCAACAGGGCTACGAGCAGTACTTC. Translating gives CASSFQQGYEQYF.